This T cell receptor (beta chain) was documented in a study of neoadjuvant nivolumab and ipilimumab in lung cancer. Regarding the study as a whole: Pathologic regression was not significantly tied to TCR clonality. TCR richness and clonality were higher in tumors than adjacent uninvolved lung.

Clones were sequenced by immunoSEQ multiplex PCR, and TCRdb holds only the in-frame ones, with some missing. This table has roughly 6,000 clones, approximately 65% appearing once. This clone was counted only a few times. What it binds is unknown. The CDR3 is 12 residues long. V was cut by 5 bases and J by 9 bases, with 11 bases left in between. From germline, CDR1 is SGHTA and CDR2 FQGNSA. This chain links TRBV7-2 with TRBJ2-1; D not resolved. Sequencing used tumor tissue, obtained after neoadjuvant nivolumab, alone or with ipilimumab, at or shortly before surgery. This receptor was identified in an adult with non-small cell lung cancer. CDR3 region: CASSPSLSEQFF. DNA of the CDR3: TGTGCCAGCAGCCCCAGTTTGAGTGAGCAGTTCTTC.